Listed here are 6 T cell receptor beta chains from one sample, sequenced in a study of blood T cells in healthy people across ages. The authors ran a second PCR of about 6 to 11 cycles using a sample-barcoded 5' primer and a J-beta primer mix. TCRdb passed the 5' RACE reads through MiXCR, listing each CDR3 protein once. This table holds 850,000 to 950,000 distinct CDR3 sequences, more than 25% found once. The sequenced sample was blood. These receptors originate from an elderly woman in good health.

There are many counts of this clonotype. The rearrangement links TRBV28 to TRBJ2-7; TRBD1 agrees at 9 bases. V lost 6 bases and J lost 4; bases outside the gene matches: 16. The CDR3 contains 17 residues. Per the germline V gene, CDR1 is MDHEN and CDR2 is SYDVKM. The CDR3 sequence is CASSGRNGTGMRYEQYF. The CDR3 DNA reads TGTGCCAGCAGCGGAAGGAACGGGACAGGGATGAGGTACGAGCAGTACTTC. The whole variable domain, remainder taken from reference TRBV28 and TRBJ2-7, is DVKVTQSSRYLVKRTGEKVFLECVQDMDHENMFWYRQDPGLGLRLIYFSYDVKMKEKGDIPEGYSVSREKKERFSLILESASTNQTSMYLCASSGRNGTGMRYEQYFGPGTRLTVT.

The chain employs TRBV6-1 and TRBJ1-5; D is possibly TRBD1 (6 bases). V lost 5 bases and J 5 bases, leaving 10 bases between the germline ends. The V gene's germline CDR1 is MNHNS and CDR2 SASEGT. This CDR3 spans 13 amino acids. CDR3 protein: CASSRTEYQPQHF. As DNA, the CDR3 is TGTGCCAGCAGTCGGACAGAATATCAGCCCCAGCATTTT.

This clonotype has ten or more counts. This chain joins TRBV6-1 and TRBJ2-7; 7 positions match TRBD2. V dropped 6 bases and J dropped 1; count of bases not matched to a gene: 9. The CDR3 is 15 amino acids. Germline V CDR1 and CDR2: MNHNS, SASEGT. CDR3 coding DNA: TGTGCCAGCAGGGGCCCCGTGCGGGGGTCCTACGAGCAGTACTTC. This translates into CASRGPVRGSYEQYF.

A remark on this clonotype: One base away lies a much larger clone, so this may be a sequencing read error. This chain links TRBV27 with TRBJ1-2; the D is unclear. The germline V gene encodes CDR1 MNHEY and CDR2 SMNVEV (reference sequence). CDR3 length equals 15 residues. The DNA for the CDR3 is TGTGCCAGCAGTTTATCGCCGGTCAGAGCCTATGGCCACACCTTC. It encodes CASSLSPVRAYGHTF.

This clonotype appeared many times. The chain carries TRBV15 and TRBJ2-7; D is ambiguous. Trimming removed 0 bases at V and 7 bases at J, with 13 bases between. The CDR3 has 14 residues. Germline CDR1 reads LNHNV; CDR2 reads YYDKDF (reference sequence). The CDR3 reads CATSRESGPEEQYF. The CDR3 region has the DNA TGTGCCACCAGCAGAGAGTCCGGTCCGGAGGAGCAGTACTTC.

In this sample, this clonotype turned up many times. The rearrangement joins TRBV28 to TRBJ2-7; 10 bases align to TRBD1. This CDR3 spans 16 amino acids. Unmatched junction bases numbered 14, after V lost 7 bases and J lost 5 bases. Germline CDR1 MDHEN, CDR2 SYDVKM. This chain's CDR3 is CASNPTSGQGFHEQYF. For the CDR3, the DNA is TGTGCCAGCAACCCCACGTCGGGACAGGGGTTCCACGAGCAGTACTTC.